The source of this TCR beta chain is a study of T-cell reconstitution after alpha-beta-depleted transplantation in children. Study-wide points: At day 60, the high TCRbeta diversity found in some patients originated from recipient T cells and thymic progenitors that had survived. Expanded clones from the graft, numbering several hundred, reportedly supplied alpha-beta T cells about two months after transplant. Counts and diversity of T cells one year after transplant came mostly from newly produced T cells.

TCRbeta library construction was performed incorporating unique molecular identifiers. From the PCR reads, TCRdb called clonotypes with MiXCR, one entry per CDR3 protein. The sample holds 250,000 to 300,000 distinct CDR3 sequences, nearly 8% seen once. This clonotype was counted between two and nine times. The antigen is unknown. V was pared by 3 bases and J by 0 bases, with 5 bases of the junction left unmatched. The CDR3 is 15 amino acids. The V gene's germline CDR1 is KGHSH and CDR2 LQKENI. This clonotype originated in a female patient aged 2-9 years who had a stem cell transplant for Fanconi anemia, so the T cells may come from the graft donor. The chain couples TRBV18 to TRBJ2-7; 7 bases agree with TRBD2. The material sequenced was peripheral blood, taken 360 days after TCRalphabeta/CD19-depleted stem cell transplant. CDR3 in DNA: TGTGCCAGCTCACCCACTGCGGGGGACTCCTACGAGCAGTACTTC. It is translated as CASSPTAGDSYEQYF.